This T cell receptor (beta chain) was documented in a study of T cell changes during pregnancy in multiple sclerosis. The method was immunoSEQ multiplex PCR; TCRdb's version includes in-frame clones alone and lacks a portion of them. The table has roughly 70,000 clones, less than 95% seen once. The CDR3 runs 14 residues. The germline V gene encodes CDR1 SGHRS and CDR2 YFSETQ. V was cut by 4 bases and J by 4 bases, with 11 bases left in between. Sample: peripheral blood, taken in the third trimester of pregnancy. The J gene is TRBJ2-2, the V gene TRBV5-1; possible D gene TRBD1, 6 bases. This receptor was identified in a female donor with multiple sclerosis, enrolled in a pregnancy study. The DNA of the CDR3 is TGCGCCAGCAGCCGGACAGAAGCCACCGGGGAGCTGTTTTTT. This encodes CASSRTEATGELFF.